These 5 T cell receptor beta chains share one sample of origin, sequenced in a study of chemoradiotherapy in HPV16-positive cancers. Produced via immunoSEQ multiplex PCR; TCRdb's table is partial and in-frame only. The sample contains fewer than 30,000 clones, roughly 94% of which appear only once. This sample was obtained from a patient who underwent chemoradiotherapy. The receptors here all came from a human donor with HPV-associated anogenital cancer.

The chain couples TRBV6-5 to TRBJ1-2; D is perhaps TRBD1 (5 bases). Germline V gene lookup returns CDR1 MNHEY and CDR2 SVGAGI. CDR3 length: 14 amino acids. The V gene lost 4 bases and the J gene lost 4 bases, with 13 bases spanning the gap. CDR3 coding DNA: TGTGCCAGCAGTTCCCGAGGGGCCCTCTATGGCTACACCTTC. Translated: CASSSRGALYGYTF.

For this clone: The sample carries other DNA sequences with the same CDR3. The V gene is TRBV11-2, the J gene TRBJ1-5; D uncertain. There are 16 residues in the CDR3. Germline loops: CDR1 SGHAT, CDR2 FQNNGV. Trimming removed 1 base from V and 0 bases from J, with 10 bases in between. This CDR3 is CASSLAAGVSNQPQHF. The CDR3 DNA follows: TGTGCCAGCAGCTTAGCGGCCGGGGTTAGCAATCAGCCCCAGCATTTT.

The J gene is TRBJ2-3, the V gene TRBV19; TRBD1 is a possible D gene (6 bases). CDR1 and CDR2 (germline): LNHDA, SQIVND (reference sequence). The CDR3 is 15 residues long. The ends were cut back, 5 bases at V and 2 bases at J, with 14 bases in the middle. The CDR3 protein is CASSPRDIYTDTQYF. The CDR3 DNA sequence: TGTGCCAGTAGTCCCCGGGACATTTACACAGATACGCAGTATTTT.

The rearrangement uses TRBV6-1 and TRBJ1-1; a possible D gene is TRBD1 (5 bases). The CDR3 consists of 17 residues. CDR1 is MNHNS, CDR2 SASEGT, per germline. V was cut by 4 bases and J by 3 bases, with 21 bases left in between. CDR3 sequence: CASSGTNHRSRDTEAFF. The CDR3 nucleotides read TGTGCCAGCAGTGGAACCAACCACAGGTCAAGGGACACTGAAGCTTTCTTT.

This chain uses TRBV5-1 with TRBJ1-1; D gene uncertain. The CDR3 is 14 residues long. Trimming removed 4 bases at V and 1 base at J, with 11 bases between. Germline V gene sequence: CDR1 SGHRS, CDR2 YFSETQ. The CDR3: CASSPQATNTEAFF. DNA of the CDR3: TGCGCCAGCAGCCCCCAGGCTACGAACACTGAAGCTTTCTTT. Full variable domain (outside the CDR3, taken from reference TRBV5-1 and TRBJ1-1): KAGVTQTPRYLIKTRGQQVTLSCSPISGHRSVSWYQQTPGQGLQFLFEYFSETQRNKGNFPGRFSGRQFSNSRSEMNVSTLELGDSALYLCASSPQATNTEAFFGQGTRLTVV.